Here is one TCR beta chain with its context. Clones were read by immunoSEQ multiplex PCR, and TCRdb kept only the in-frame ones, dropping some. The sample consists of approximately 41,000 clones, just under 90% of them appearing once. The data were obtained in a study of CD8 T cells in acute hepatitis C reinfection. Sample time point: naive CD8 control sorted from an acute-time-point sample. Sample: naive CD8+ T cells from PBMCs. This clonotype was obtained from a man aged 25 to 40 with chronic hepatitis C.

The CDR3, as DNA: TGTGCCAGCAGTTACGAGAACACTGAAGCTTTCTTT. It translates to CASSYENTEAFF. The rearrangement joins TRBV6-6 to TRBJ1-1; D is undetermined. Germline V lookup: CDR1 MNHNY, CDR2 SVGAGI (reference sequence). The CDR3 length is 12 residues. V was pared by 2 bases and J by 1 base, with 2 bases between.